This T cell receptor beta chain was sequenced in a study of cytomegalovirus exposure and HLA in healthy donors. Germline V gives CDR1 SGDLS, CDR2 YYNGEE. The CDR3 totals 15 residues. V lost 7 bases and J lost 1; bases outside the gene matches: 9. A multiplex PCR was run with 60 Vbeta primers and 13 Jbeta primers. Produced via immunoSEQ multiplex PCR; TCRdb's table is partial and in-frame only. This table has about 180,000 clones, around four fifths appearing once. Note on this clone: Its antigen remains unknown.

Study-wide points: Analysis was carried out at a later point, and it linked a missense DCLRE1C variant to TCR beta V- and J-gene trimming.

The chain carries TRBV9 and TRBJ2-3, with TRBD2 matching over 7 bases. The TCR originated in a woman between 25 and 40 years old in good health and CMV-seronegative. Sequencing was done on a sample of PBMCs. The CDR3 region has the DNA TGTGCCAGCCGCCGGGGGAGCGGGGGCACAGATACGCAGTATTTT. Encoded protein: CASRRGSGGTDTQYF.